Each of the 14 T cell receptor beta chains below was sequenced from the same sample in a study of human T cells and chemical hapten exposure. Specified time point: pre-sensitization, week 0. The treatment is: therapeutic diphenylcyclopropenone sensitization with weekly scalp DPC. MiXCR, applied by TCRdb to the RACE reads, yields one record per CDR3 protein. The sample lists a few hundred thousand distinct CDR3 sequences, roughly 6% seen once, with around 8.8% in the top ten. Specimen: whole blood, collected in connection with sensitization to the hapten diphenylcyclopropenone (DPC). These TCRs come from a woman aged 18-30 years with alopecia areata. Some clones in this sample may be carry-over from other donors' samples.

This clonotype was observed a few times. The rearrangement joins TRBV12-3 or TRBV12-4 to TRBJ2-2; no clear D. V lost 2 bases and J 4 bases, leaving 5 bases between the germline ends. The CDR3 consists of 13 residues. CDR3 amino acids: CASSLPVTGELFF. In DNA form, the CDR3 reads TGTGCCAGCAGTTTACCGGTCACCGGGGAGCTGTTTTTT.

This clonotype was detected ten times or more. CDR3 sequence: CASILNPRAPGNTIYF. The CDR3 bases are TGTGCCAGCATCCTCAACCCCCGGGCTCCTGGAAACACCATATATTTT. The chain uses TRBV7-9 and TRBJ1-3; D is unresolved. CDR3 length: 16 residues. Germline CDR1 reads SEHNR; CDR2 reads FQNEAQ (reference sequence). Trimming cost V 7 bases and J 2 bases, with 18 bases left between them.

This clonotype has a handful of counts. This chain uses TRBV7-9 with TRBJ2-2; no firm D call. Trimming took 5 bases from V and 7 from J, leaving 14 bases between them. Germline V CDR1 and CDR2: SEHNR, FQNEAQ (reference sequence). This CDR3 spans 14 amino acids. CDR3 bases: TGTGCCAGCAGCCCAAGGACGCATGTCGGGGAGCTGTTTTTT. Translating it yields CASSPRTHVGELFF.

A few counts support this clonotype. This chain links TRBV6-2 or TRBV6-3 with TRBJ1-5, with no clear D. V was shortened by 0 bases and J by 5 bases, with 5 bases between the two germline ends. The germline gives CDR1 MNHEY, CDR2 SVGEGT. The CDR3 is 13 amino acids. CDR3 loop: CASSYSIDQPQHF. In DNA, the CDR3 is TGTGCCAGCAGTTACTCGATCGATCAGCCCCAGCATTTT.

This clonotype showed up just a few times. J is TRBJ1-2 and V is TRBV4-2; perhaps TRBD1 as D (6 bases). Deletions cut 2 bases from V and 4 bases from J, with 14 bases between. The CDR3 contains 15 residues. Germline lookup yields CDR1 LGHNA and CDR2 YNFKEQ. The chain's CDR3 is CASSQPPRGVYGYTF. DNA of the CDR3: TGTGCCAGCAGCCAACCCCCGAGGGGGGTCTATGGCTACACCTTC.

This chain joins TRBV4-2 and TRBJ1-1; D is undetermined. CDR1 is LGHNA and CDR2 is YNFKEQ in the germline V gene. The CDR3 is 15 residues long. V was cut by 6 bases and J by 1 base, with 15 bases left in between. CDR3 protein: CASRLRNSKNTEAFF. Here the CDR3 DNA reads TGTGCCAGCAGACTACGGAACTCAAAGAACACTGAAGCTTTCTTT.

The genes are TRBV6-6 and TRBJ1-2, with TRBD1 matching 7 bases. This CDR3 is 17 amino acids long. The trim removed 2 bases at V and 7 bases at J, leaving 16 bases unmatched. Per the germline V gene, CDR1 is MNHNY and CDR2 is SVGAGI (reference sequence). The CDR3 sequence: CASSYSRDSLSGGGYTF. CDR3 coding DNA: TGTGCCAGCAGTTACAGTCGGGACAGTCTTTCCGGGGGTGGCTACACCTTC.

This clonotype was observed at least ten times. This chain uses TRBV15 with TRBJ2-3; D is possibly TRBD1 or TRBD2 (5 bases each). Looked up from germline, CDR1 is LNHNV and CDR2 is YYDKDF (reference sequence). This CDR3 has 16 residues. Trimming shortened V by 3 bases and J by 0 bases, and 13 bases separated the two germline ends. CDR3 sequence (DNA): TGTGCCACCAGCAGGGGGGACGACAGAAGCACAGATACGCAGTATTTT. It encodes CATSRGDDRSTDTQYF.

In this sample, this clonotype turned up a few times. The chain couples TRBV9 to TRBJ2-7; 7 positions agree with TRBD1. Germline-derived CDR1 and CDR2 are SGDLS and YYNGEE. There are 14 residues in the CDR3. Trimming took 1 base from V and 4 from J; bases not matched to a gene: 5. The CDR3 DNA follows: TGTGCCAGCAGCGTAAAAGACAGGGCGTACGAGCAGTACTTC. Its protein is CASSVKDRAYEQYF. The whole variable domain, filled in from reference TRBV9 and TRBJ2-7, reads DSGVTQTPKHLITATGQRVTLRCSPRSGDLSVYWYQQSLDQGLQFLIQYYNGEERAKGNILERFSAQQFPDLHSELNLSSLELGDSALYFCASSVKDRAYEQYFGPGTRLTVT.

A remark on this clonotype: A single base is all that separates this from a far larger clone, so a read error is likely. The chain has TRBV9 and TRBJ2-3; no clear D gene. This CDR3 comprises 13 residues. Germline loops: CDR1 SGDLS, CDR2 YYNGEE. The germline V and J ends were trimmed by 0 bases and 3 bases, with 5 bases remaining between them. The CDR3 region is CASSVEGTDTQYF. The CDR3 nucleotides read TGTGCCAGCAGCGTAGAAGGGACAGATACGCAGTATTTT.

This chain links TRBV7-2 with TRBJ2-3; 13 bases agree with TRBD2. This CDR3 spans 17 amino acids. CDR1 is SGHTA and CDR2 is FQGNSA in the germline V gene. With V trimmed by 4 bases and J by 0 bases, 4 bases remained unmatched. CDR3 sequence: CASSSGLAGPSTDTQYF. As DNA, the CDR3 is TGTGCCAGCAGCTCGGGACTAGCGGGGCCTAGCACAGATACGCAGTATTTT.

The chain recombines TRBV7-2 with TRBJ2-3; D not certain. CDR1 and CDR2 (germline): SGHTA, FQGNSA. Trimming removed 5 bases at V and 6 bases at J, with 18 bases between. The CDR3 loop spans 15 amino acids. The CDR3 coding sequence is TGTGCCAGCAGCGCCCTTATTACCCTGGGGGATACGCAGTATTTT. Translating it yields CASSALITLGDTQYF.

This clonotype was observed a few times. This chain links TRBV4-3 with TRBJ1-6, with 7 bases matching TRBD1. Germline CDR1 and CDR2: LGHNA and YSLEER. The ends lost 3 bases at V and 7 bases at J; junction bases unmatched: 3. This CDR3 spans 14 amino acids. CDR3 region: CASSQTGRNSPLHF. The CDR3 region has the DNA TGCGCCAGCAGCCAGACAGGGCGCAATTCACCCCTCCACTTT.

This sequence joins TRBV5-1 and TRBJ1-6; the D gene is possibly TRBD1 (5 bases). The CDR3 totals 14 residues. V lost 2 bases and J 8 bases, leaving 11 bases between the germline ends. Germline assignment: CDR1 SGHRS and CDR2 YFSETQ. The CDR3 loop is CASSLQDAYSPLHF. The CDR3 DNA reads TGCGCCAGCAGCTTACAGGACGCCTATTCACCCCTCCACTTT.